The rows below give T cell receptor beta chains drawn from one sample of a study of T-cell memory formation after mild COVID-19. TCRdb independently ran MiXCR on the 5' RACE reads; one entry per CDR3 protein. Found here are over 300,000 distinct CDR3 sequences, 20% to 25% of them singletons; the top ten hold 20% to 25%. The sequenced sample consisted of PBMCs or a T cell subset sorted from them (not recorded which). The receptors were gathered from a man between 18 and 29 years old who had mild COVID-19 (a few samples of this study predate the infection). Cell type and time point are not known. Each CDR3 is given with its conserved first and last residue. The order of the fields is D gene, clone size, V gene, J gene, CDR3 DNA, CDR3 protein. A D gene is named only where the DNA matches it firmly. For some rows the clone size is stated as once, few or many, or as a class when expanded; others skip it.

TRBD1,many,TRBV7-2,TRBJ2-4,TGTGCCAGCAGCACCGGACAGGGGAACATTCAGTACTTC,CASSTGQGNIQYF
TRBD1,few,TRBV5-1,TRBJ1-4,TGCGCCAGCAGCTTTTTAGGACAGGGGAGAGAAAAACTGTTTTTT,CASSFLGQGREKLFF
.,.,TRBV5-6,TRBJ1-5,TGTGCCAGCAGCTCGGTGGACCGTTCGGTGCCCCAGCATTTT,CASSSVDRSVPQHF
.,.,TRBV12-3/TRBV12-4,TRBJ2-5,TGTGCCAGCAGTCGGAGGCAAGAGACCCAGTACTTC,CASSRRQETQYF
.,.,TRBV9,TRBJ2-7,TGTGCCAGCAGCGTAGCGGGGGGCTCTGCCTACGAGCAGTACTTC,CASSVAGGSAYEQYF
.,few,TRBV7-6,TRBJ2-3,TGTGCCAGCAGCGGGGTGCGACCTGGCGATACGCAGTATTTT,CASSGVRPGDTQYF
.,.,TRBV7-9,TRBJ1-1,TGTGCCAGCATCCGGGCGGTGAACACTGAAGCTTTCTTT,CASIRAVNTEAFF
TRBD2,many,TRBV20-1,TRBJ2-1,TGCAGTGCTAGAGATCTCGAAATAGCGGGGGGGCCTAATGAGCAGTTCTTC,CSARDLEIAGGPNEQFF
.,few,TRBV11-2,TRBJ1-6,TGTGCCAGCAGCCGGGGGCAAGTGGATAATTCACCCCTCCACTTT,CASSRGQVDNSPLHF
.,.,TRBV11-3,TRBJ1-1,TGTGCCAGCAGCTCGAGGACAGCTCTTGTCACTGAAGCTTTCTTT,CASSSRTALVTEAFF
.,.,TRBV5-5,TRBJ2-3,TGTGCCAGCAGCCCTGCGAGGGGACATATCGGGGAAGATACGCAGTATTTT,CASSPARGHIGEDTQYF
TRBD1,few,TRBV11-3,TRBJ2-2,TGTGCCAGCAGCTTAGAAGGGACAGGCTACACCGGGGAGCTGTTTTTT,CASSLEGTGYTGELFF
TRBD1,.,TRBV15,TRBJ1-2,TGTGCCACCAGCGGCTTCGACCTGACAGGGACTAACTATGGCTACACCTTC,CATSGFDLTGTNYGYTF
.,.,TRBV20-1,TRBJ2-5,TGCAGTGCACCTCGCTGGGGAGGCCCCCAAGAGACCCAGTACTTC,CSAPRWGGPQETQYF
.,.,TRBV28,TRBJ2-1,TGTGCCAGCAGTTTTATACGGTCGGGGATCTCCTACAATGAGCAGTTCTTC,CASSFIRSGISYNEQFF
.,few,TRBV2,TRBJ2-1,TGTGCCAGCAGGGACACAGGGACTGAGCAGTTCTTC,CASRDTGTEQFF
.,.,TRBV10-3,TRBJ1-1,TGTGCCATCAGTGTTAAGTTAATGAACACTGAAGCTTTCTTT,CAISVKLMNTEAFF
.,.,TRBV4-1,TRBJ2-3,TGCGCCAGCAGCCTCCGAGGAGCGAGGGGGGGCACAGATACGCAGTATTTT,CASSLRGARGGTDTQYF
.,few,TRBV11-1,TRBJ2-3,TGTGCCAGCAGCTTACGGCGGTCTAGCACAGATACGCAGTATTTT,CASSLRRSSTDTQYF
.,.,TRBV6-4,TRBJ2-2,TGTGCCAGCAGTGACCCAAAATCACCGGACAAAATCGTAGGGGAGCTGTTTTTT,CASSDPKSPDKIVGELFF
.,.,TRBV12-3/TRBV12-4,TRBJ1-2,TGTGCCAGCAGTTTCGACAGCCGGCGTGGCTACACCTTC,CASSFDSRRGYTF
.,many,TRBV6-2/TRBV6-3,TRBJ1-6,TGTGCCAGCAGTTACTACGGGGGTAAAGGTTCACCCCTCCACTTT,CASSYYGGKGSPLHF
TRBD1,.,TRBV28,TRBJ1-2,TGTGCCAGCAGACTTACCACCCGGACAGGGGGCAGGGCTAACTATGGCTACACCTTC,CASRLTTRTGGRANYGYTF
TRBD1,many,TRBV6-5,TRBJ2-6,TGTGCCAGCACCAGACAGGGTTTTGGGGCCAACGTCCTGACTTTC,CASTRQGFGANVLTF
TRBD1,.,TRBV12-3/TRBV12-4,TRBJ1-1,TGTGCCAGCAGAATCCAACAGGGGCGTGAAGCTTTCTTT,CASRIQQGREAFF
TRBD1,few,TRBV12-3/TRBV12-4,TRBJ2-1,TGTGCCAGCAGAGAACAGGGGCATGAGCAGTTCTTC,CASREQGHEQFF
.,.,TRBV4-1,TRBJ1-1,TGCGCCAGCAGCCAAGGATTATCGAACACTGAAGCTTTCTTT,CASSQGLSNTEAFF
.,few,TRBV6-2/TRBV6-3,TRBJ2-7,TGTGCCAGCAGTTACTTAGGCAGCTACGAGCAGTACTTC,CASSYLGSYEQYF
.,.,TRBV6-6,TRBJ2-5,TGTGCCAGCCACCATGCGGCCACCCCCGGGGAAGGCCAGTACTTC,CASHHAATPGEGQYF
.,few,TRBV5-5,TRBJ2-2,TGTGCCAGCAGCCAGTTAGGACTCACCACCGGGGAGCTGTTTTTT,CASSQLGLTTGELFF
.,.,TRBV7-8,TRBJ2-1,TGTGCCAGCAGCCCCCTTTACCGGGGGCTTGACAATGAGCAGTTCTTC,CASSPLYRGLDNEQFF
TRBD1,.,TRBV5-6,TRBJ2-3,TGTGCCAGCAGCTTGGAGGGGACAGGCCCAGATACGCAGTATTTT,CASSLEGTGPDTQYF
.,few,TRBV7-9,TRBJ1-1,TGTGCCAGCAGCTTAGCGACTACTGAAGCTTTCTTT,CASSLATTEAFF
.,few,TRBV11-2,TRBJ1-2,TGTGCCAGCAGCTTTGAGCAGCGGGGGGGCCGGAAGGGCTACACCTTC,CASSFEQRGGRKGYTF
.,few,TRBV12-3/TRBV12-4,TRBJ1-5,TGTGCCAGCAGTTTTTATAGTGGCGCGGATCAGCCCCAGCATTTT,CASSFYSGADQPQHF
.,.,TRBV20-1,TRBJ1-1,TGCAGTGTCCCGAGAGGGGAAGGGAGTGAAGCTTTCTTT,CSVPRGEGSEAFF
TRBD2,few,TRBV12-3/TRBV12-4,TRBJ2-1,TGTGCCAGCAGAATTACCGAGCGGGGGAGGTCCTACAATGAGCAGTTCTTC,CASRITERGRSYNEQFF
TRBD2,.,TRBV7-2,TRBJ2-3,TGTGCCAGCAGCTACGGGGGGGCGGCCAATACGCAGTATTTT,CASSYGGAANTQYF
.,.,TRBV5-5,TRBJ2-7,TGTGCCAGCAGCTTGGAGGGACTGACGTCCTACGAGCAGTACTTC,CASSLEGLTSYEQYF
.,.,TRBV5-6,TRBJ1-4,TGTGCCAGCAGCCCTAGACCCAGTGGGGGCGAAAAACTGTTTTTT,CASSPRPSGGEKLFF
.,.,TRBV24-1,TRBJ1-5,TGTGCCACCGAAGGGTCTGGCAATCAGCCCCAGCATTTT,CATEGSGNQPQHF
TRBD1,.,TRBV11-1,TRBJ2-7,TGTGCCAGCAGCCACCGGGACAGGGTCGAGCAGTACTTC,CASSHRDRVEQYF
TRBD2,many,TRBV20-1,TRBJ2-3,TGCAGTGCTAGAGGGGATCTAGCGGGGGGGCTTCCAGATACGCAGTATTTT,CSARGDLAGGLPDTQYF
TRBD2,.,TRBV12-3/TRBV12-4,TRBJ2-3,TGTGCCAGCAGTTTTGCGGGGGGGTTAAGCACAGATACGCAGTATTTT,CASSFAGGLSTDTQYF
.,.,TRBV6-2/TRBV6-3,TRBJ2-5,TGTGCCAGCAGTTACTCGACCCAAGGGACCCAGTACTTC,CASSYSTQGTQYF
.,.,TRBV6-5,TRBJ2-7,TGTGCCAGCAGTTACTCAGGGGGGCTCGGTTCCTACGAGCAGTACTTC,CASSYSGGLGSYEQYF
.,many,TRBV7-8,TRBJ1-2,TGTGCCAGCAGCCCCGGAAGAGGAAACTATGGCTACACCTTC,CASSPGRGNYGYTF
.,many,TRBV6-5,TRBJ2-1,TGTGCCAGCAGTTACCGCGGCTCCTACAATGAGCAGTTCTTC,CASSYRGSYNEQFF
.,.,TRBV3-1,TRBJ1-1,TGTGCCAGCAGCCGGGACGGGGCTGGGGACACTGAAGCTTTCTTT,CASSRDGAGDTEAFF
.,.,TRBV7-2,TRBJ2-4,TGTGCCAGCAGCTTATTAGGGTGGGGGGCAAGACGGGTCGCGTACTTC,CASSLLGWGARRVAYF
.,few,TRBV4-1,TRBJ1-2,TGCGCCAGCAGCCAAGCTTGGGCGCGGTGGGGCTACACCTTC,CASSQAWARWGYTF
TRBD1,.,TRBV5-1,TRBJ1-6,TGCGCCAGCAGCCCGGGACAGAGTAATTCACCCCTCCACTTT,CASSPGQSNSPLHF
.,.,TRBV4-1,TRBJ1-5,TGCGCCAGCAGCCAAGGTACAGGAAATCAGCCCCAGCATTTT,CASSQGTGNQPQHF
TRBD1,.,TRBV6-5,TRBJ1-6,TGTGCCAGCAGACCAACAAACTTCCAGGGGGCGTTCGGGTTTAATTCACCCCTCCACTTT,CASRPTNFQGAFGFNSPLHF
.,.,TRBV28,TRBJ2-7,TGTGCCAGCAGTTTCCCCGAGACCTACGAGCAGTACTTC,CASSFPETYEQYF
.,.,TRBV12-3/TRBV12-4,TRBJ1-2,TGTGCCAGCAGACACGGACCGGGGATCGCTGGCTACACCTTC,CASRHGPGIAGYTF
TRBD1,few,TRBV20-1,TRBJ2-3,TGCAGTGCTAGATCGCCCCGGGACAGGGTACTGGATACGCAGTATTTT,CSARSPRDRVLDTQYF
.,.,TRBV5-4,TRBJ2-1,TGTGCCAGCAGCTTCGTCCAGGGTGGCGAGCAGTTCTTC,CASSFVQGGEQFF
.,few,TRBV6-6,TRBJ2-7,TGTGCCAGCAGTCCTACCGGGGGCGGCGAGCAGTACTTC,CASSPTGGGEQYF
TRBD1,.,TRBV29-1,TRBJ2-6,TGCAGCGTTGAAGATAGGGGACAGGGGGACTCTGGGGCCAACGTCCTGACTTTC,CSVEDRGQGDSGANVLTF